This TCR beta chain derives from a study of cytomegalovirus exposure and HLA in healthy donors. The CDR3 extends over 14 amino acids. The V end lost 5 bases, the J end lost 1 base, and 12 bases lay between the germline ends. Germline CDR1 and CDR2: SGHTA and FQGNSA. Sequencing was performed with immunoSEQ multiplex PCR; in TCRdb, only in-frame clones are kept and a portion is missing. The sample carries under 250,000 clones, roughly 83% recorded once. The V gene is TRBV7-2, the J gene TRBJ2-7, with no clear D. The sequenced sample consisted of PBMCs. This clonotype was sampled from a woman younger than 35 in good health and CMV-seronegative. CDR3 sequence reads: CASSPLGRSYEQYF. The CDR3 bases are TGTGCCAGCAGCCCGCTGGGTCGTTCCTACGAGCAGTACTTC.